This entry concerns a single T cell receptor beta chain. As every portion of the isolated RNA was reverse transcribed, the sequencing read expressed TCRB transcripts. Using immunoSEQ multiplex PCR, the repertoire was profiled, and TCRdb retains in-frame clones only, with some absent. This sample has 150,000 or so clones, with about 50% found just once. The CDR3 length is 16 residues. Germline-derived CDR1 and CDR2 are GTSNPN and SVGIG (reference sequence). V was pared by 4 bases and J by 7 bases, with 25 bases between. The sample comes from a study of beta chain features in type 1 diabetes. This chain connects TRBV30 to TRBJ2-5; a possible D gene is TRBD2 (7 bases). Sequenced input: Tregs from blood. This sequence originates from a man aged 18 to 35 in good health. The CDR3 nucleotides are TGTGCCTGGAAAAGAGGGGGGGCGGTTCTTCAGGGGACCCAGTACTTC. Protein sequence: CAWKRGGAVLQGTQYF.